One and the same sample provided the 2 T cell receptor beta chains below, sequenced in a study of neurological immune-mediated disorders. In TCRdb, the 5' RACE reads were re-called with MiXCR into one record per CDR3 protein. The sample records around 20,000 distinct CDR3 sequences, approximately 26% being singletons. The source material was PBMCs. The receptor set was obtained from a man aged 50-60 years with HTLV-1-associated myelopathy (HAM/TSP).

This clonotype was found many times. The chain recombines TRBV20-1 with TRBJ2-5; 10 positions match TRBD1. The germline gives CDR1 DFQATT, CDR2 SNEGSKA (reference sequence). J was trimmed by 4 bases and V by 6 bases; bases with no gene match: 5. The CDR3 loop spans 13 amino acids. CDR3 nucleotide sequence: TGCAGTGCACCCCGACAGGGGGCAGAGACCCAGTACTTC. This codes for CSAPRQGAETQYF.

This clonotype was detected ten times or more. The CDR3 loop is CASRGQNFNTGELFF. Written as DNA, the CDR3 is TGCGCCAGCAGGGGACAGAATTTTAACACCGGGGAGCTGTTTTTT. This chain links TRBV5-1 with TRBJ2-2, with 7 bases fitting TRBD1. The CDR3 consists of 15 residues. Trimming cost V 5 bases and J 2 bases; bases outside gene matches: 6. Germline assignment: CDR1 SGHRS and CDR2 YFSETQ.